The table lists the clone carrying this TCR beta chain with a few counts. Other DNA sequences from this sample encode an identical CDR3 as well. Trimming left V 10 bases short and J 0 bases short, with 12 bases between. Germline loops: CDR1 LNHDA, CDR2 SQIVND (reference sequence). This CDR3 has 13 residues. The sample belongs to a study of blood T cell repertoires in COVID-19. Study as a whole: Acute-phase and convalescent COVID-19 samples originated in the United States, Italy and Spain. From T cells, B-cell-depleted T cells, or PBMCs came the material, which was cDNA or gDNA.

Clones were sequenced by immunoSEQ multiplex PCR, and TCRdb holds only the in-frame ones, with some missing. The table records 180,000 or so clones, about 91% of them present only once. The chain combines TRBV19 with TRBJ1-2; the D gene is possibly TRBD1 (6 bases). Sample: peripheral blood. The sequence came from a woman aged 45 to 65 with acute or convalescent COVID-19. CDR3 protein: CATRDTANYGYTF. The CDR3 region has the DNA TGTGCCACCCGGGACACTGCTAACTATGGCTACACCTTC.